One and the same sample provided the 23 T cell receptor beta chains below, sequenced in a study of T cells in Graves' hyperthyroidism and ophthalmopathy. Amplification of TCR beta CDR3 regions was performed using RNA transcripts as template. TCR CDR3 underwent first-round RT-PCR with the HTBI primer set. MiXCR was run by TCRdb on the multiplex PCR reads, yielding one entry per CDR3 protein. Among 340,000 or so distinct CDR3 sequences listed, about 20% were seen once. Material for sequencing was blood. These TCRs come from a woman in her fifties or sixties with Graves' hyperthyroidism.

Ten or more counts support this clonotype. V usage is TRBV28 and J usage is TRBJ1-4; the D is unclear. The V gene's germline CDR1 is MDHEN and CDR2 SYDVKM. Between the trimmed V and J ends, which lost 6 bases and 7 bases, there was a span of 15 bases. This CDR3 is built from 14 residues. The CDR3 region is CASRRALLGEKLFF. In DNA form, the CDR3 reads TGTGCCAGCAGGCGGGCCCTATTAGGTGAAAAACTGTTTTTT.

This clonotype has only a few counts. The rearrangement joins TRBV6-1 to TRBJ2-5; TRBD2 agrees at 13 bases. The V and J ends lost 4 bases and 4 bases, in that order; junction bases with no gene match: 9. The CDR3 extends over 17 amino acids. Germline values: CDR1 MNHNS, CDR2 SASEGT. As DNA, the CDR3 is TGTGCCAGCAGTGGTACTAGCGGGGGGGCCCAAGGAGAGACCCAGTACTTC. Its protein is CASSGTSGGAQGETQYF.

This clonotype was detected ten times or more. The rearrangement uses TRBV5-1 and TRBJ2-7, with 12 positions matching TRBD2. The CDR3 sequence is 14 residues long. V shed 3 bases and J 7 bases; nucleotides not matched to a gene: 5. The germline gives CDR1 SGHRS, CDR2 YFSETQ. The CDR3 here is CASSWGLAGGEQYV. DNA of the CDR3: TGCGCCAGCAGCTGGGGGCTAGCGGGAGGGGAGCAGTACGTC.

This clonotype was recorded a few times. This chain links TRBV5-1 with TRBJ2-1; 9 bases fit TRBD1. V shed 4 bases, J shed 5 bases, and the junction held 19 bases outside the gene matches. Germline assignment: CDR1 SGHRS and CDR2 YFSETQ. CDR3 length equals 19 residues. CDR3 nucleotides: TGCGCCAGCAGCGAACTCGGGACAGGGTTGTCTCATGTCGACAATGAGCAGTTCTTC. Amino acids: CASSELGTGLSHVDNEQFF.

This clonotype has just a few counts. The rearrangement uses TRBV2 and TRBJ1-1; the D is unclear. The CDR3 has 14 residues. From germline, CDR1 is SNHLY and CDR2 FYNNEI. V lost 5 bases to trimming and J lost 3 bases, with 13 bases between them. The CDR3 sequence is CASSLVGMDTEAFF. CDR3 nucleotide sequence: TGTGCCAGCAGTTTAGTAGGGATGGACACTGAAGCTTTCTTT.

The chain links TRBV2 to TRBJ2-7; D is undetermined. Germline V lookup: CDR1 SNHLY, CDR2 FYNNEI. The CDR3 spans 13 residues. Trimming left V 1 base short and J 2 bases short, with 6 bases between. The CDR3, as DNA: TGTGCCAGCAGTGAAGAATCTACCTACGAGCAGTACTTC. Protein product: CASSEESTYEQYF.

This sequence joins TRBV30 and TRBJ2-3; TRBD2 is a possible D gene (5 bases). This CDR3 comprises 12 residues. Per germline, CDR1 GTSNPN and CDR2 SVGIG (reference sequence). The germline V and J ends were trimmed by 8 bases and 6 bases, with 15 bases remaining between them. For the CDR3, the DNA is TGTGCCAGACGGGGTGGGCCTGATACGCAGTATTTT. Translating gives CARRGGPDTQYF.

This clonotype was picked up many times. CDR3 bases: TGTGCCAGCAGGACTCCAGGGCAAATCGACTACACCTTC. Translated: CASRTPGQIDYTF. The chain couples TRBV28 to TRBJ1-2; possible D gene TRBD1, 5 bases. The length of the CDR3 is 13 residues. The V gene lost 6 bases and the J gene lost 10 bases, with 18 bases spanning the gap. Germline values: CDR1 MDHEN, CDR2 SYDVKM.

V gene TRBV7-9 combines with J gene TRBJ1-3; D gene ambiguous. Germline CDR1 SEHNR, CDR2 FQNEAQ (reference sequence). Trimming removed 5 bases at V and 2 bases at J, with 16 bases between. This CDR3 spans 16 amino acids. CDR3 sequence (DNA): TGTGCCAGCAGCCCAACCGGCGGCTACCCTGGAAACACCATATATTTT. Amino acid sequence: CASSPTGGYPGNTIYF.

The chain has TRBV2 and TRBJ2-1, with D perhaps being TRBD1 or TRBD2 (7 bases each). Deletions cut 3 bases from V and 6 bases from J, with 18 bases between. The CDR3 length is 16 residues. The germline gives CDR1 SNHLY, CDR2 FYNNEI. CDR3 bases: TGTGCCAGCAGTGATGCCTTAGGCAGGGGGGGCAATGAGCAGTTCTTC. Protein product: CASSDALGRGGNEQFF.

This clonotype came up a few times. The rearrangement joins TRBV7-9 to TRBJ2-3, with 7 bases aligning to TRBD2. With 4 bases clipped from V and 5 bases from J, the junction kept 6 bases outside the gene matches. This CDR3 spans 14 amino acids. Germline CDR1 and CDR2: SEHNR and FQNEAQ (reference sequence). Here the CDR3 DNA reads TGTGCCAGCAGCTCGACTAGCCCGGGAGATACGCAGTATTTT. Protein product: CASSSTSPGDTQYF. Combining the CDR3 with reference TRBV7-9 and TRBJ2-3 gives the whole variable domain DTGVSQNPRHKITKRGQNVTFRCDPISEHNRLYWYRQTLGQGPEFLTYFQNEAQLEKSRLLSDRFSAERPKGSFSTLEIQRTEQGDSAMYLCASSSTSPGDTQYFGPGTRLTVL.

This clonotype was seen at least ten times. The CDR3 DNA reads as TGTGCCAGCAGTGAAGCCGGCAGACCCACTGAAGCTTTCTTT. Amino acids: CASSEAGRPTEAFF. This sequence joins TRBV2 and TRBJ1-1; D is uncertain. Germline-derived CDR1 and CDR2 are SNHLY and FYNNEI. V was clipped by 0 bases and J by 4 bases, with 9 bases between them. The CDR3 contains 14 residues.

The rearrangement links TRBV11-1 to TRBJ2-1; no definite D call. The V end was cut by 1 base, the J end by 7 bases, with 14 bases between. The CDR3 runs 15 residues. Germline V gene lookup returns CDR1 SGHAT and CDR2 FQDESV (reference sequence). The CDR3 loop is CASSLGGNRPNEQFF. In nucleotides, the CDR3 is TGTGCCAGCAGCTTAGGAGGAAATCGACCAAATGAGCAGTTCTTC.

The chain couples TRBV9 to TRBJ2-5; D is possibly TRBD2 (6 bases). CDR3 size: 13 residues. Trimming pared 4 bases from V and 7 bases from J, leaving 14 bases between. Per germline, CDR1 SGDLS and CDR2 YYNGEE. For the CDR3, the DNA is TGTGCCAGCAGCACTAGCCCCCGGGGGACCCAGTACTTC. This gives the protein CASSTSPRGTQYF.

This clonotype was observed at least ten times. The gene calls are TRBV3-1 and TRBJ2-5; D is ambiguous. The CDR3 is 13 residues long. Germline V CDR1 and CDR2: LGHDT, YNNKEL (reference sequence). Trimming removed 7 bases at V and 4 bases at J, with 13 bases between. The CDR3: CASTVIEGETQYF. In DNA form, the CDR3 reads TGTGCCAGCACCGTAATTGAAGGAGAGACCCAGTACTTC.

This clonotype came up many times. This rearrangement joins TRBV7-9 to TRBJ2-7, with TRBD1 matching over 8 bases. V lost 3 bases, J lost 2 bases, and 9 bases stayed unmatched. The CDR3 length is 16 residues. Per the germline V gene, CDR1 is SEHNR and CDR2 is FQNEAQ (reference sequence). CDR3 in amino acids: CASSLIATDRAYEQYF. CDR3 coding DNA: TGTGCCAGCAGCTTGATAGCAACGGACAGGGCCTACGAGCAGTACTTC. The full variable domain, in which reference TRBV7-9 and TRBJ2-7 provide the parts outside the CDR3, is DTGVSQNPRHKITKRGQNVTFRCDPISEHNRLYWYRQTLGQGPEFLTYFQNEAQLEKSRLLSDRFSAERPKGSFSTLEIQRTEQGDSAMYLCASSLIATDRAYEQYFGPGTRLTVT.

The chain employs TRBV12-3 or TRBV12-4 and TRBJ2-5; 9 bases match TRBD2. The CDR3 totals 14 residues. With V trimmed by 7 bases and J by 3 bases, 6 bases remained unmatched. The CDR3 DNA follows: TGTGCCAGCAATCTAGCGGGGCCGGAAGAGACCCAGTACTTC. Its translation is CASNLAGPEETQYF.

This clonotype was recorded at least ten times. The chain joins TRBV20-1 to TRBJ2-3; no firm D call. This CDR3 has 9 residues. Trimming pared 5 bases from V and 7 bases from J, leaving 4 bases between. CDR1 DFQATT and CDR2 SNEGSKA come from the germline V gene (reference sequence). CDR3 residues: CSAGNTQYF. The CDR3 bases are TGCAGTGCTGGAAATACGCAGTATTTT.

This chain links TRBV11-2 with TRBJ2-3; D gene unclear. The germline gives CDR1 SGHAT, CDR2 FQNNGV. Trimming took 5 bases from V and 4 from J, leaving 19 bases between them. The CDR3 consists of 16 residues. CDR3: CASSPEVSAVADTQYF. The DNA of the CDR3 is TGTGCCAGCAGCCCAGAAGTATCTGCTGTGGCAGATACGCAGTATTTT. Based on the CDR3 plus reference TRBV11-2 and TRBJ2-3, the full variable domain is EAGVAQSPRYKIIEKRQSVAFWCNPISGHATLYWYQQILGQGPKLLIQFQNNGVVDDSQLPKDRFSAERLKGVDSTLKIQPAKLEDSAVYLCASSPEVSAVADTQYFGPGTRLTVL.

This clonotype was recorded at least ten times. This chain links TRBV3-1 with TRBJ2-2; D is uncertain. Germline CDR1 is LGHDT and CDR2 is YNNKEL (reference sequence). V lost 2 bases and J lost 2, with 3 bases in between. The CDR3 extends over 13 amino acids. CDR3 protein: CASSQKNTGELFF. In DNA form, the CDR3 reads TGTGCCAGCAGCCAAAAAAACACCGGGGAGCTGTTTTTT. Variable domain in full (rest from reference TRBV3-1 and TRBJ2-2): DTAVSQTPKYLVTQMGNDKSIKCEQNLGHDTMYWYKQDSKKFLKIMFSYNNKELIINETVPNRFSPKSPDKAHLNLHINSLELGDSAVYFCASSQKNTGELFFGEGSRLTVL.

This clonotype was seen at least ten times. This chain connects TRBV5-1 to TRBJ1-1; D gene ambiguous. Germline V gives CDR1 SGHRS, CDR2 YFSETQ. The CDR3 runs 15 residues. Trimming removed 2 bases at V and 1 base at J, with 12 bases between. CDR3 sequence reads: CASSFQPNENTEAFF. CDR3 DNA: TGCGCCAGCAGCTTTCAACCGAATGAGAACACTGAAGCTTTCTTT.

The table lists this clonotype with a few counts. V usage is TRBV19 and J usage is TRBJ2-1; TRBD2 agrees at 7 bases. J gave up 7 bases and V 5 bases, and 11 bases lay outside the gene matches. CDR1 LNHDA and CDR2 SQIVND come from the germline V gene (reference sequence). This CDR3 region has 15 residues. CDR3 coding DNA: TGTGCCAGTAGTGCCGGATTAGCGGGTAAAAATGAGCAGTTCTTC. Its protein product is CASSAGLAGKNEQFF.

Here the CDR3 DNA reads TGCAGTGCTAGAGGGCCGACCCAGTACTTC. Protein sequence: CSARGPTQYF. This chain uses TRBV20-1 with TRBJ2-5; unclear D gene. Trimming removed 1 base from V and 7 bases from J, with 4 bases in between. The CDR3 length is 10 residues. The germline V gene has CDR1 DFQATT and CDR2 SNEGSKA (reference sequence).